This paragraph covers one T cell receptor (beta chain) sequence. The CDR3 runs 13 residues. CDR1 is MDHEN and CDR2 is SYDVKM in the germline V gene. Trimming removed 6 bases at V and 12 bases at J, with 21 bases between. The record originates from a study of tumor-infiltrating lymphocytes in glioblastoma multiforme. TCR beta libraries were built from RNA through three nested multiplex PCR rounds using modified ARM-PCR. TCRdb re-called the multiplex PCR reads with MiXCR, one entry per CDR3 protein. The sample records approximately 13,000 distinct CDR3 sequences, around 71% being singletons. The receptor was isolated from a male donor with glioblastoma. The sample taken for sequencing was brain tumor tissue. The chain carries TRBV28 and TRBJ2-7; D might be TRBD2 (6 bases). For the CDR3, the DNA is TGTGCCAGCAGCACGACTAGTATCCACAAGCGGTACTTC. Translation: CASSTTSIHKRYF. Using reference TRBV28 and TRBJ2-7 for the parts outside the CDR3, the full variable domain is DVKVTQSSRYLVKRTGEKVFLECVQDMDHENMFWYRQDPGLGLRLIYFSYDVKMKEKGDIPEGYSVSREKKERFSLILESASTNQTSMYLCASSTTSIHKRYFGPGTRLTVT.